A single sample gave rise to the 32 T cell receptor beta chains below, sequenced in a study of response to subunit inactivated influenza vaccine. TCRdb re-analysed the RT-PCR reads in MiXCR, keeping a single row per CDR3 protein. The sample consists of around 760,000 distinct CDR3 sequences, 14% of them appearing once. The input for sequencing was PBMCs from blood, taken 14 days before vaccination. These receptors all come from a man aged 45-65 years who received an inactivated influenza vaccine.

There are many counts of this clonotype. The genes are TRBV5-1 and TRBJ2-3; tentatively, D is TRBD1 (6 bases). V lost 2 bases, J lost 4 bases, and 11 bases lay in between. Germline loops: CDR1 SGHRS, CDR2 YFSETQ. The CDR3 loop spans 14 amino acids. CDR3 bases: TGCGCCAGCAGCTTCACAGGGTTCGCAGATACGCAGTATTTT. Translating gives CASSFTGFADTQYF.

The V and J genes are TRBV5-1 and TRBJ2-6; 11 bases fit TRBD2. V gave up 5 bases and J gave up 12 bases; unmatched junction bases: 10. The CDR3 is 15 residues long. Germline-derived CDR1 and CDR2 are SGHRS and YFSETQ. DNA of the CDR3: TGCGCCAGCAGTCCGCTAGCGGGGGGAGATACCGTCCTGACTTTC. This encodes CASSPLAGGDTVLTF.

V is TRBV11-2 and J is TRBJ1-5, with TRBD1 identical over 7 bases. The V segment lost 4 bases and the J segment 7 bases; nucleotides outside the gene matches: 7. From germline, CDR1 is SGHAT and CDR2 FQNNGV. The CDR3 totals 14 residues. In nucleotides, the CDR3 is TGTGCCAGCAGCTCGGGACAGCCGGGGCAGCCCCAGCATTTT. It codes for CASSSGQPGQPQHF.

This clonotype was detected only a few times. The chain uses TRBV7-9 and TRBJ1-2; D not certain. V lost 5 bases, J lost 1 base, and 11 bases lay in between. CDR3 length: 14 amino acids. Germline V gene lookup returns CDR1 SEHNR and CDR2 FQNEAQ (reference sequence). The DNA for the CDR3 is TGTGCCAGCAGCGAAGGCTTGGGTAACTATGGCTACACCTTC. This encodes CASSEGLGNYGYTF.

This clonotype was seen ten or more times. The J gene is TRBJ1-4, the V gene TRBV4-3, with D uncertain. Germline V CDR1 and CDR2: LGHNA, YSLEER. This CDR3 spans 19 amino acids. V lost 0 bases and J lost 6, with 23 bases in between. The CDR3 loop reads CASSQEGNAVGRMDEKLFF. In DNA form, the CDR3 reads TGCGCCAGCAGCCAAGAAGGAAACGCGGTGGGCCGGATGGATGAAAAACTGTTTTTT.

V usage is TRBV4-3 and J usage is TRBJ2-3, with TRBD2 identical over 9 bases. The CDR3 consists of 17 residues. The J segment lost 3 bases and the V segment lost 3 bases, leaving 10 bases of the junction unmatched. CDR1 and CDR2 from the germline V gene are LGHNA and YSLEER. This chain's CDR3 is CASSHRRGAGGTDTQYF. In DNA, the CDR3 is TGCGCCAGCAGCCACCGGCGCGGGGCGGGGGGGACAGATACGCAGTATTTT.

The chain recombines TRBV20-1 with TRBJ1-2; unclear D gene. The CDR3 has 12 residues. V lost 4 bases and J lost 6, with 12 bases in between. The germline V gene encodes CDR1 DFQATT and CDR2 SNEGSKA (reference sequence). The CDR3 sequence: CSAIGQWDGYTF. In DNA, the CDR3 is TGCAGTGCTATTGGTCAGTGGGATGGCTACACCTTC.

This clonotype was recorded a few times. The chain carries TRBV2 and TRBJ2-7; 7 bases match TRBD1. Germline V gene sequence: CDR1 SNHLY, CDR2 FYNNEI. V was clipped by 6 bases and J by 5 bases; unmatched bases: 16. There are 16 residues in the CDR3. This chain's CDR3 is CASRGYKQGSRDEQYF. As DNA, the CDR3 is TGTGCCAGCAGAGGTTATAAACAGGGGTCTAGGGACGAGCAGTACTTC.

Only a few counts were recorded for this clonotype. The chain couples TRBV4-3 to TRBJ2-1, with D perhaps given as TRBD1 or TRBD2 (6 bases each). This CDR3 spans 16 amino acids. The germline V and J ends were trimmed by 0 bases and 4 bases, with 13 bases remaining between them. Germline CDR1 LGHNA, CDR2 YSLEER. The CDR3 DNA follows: TGCGCCAGCAGCCAAGATTGGAGGGGGGCTTACAATGAGCAGTTCTTC. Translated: CASSQDWRGAYNEQFF.

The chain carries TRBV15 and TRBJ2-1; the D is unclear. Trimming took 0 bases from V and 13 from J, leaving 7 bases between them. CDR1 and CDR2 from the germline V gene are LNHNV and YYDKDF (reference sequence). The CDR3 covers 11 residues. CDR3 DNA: TGTGCCACCAGCAGAGATACCTACCAGTTCTTC. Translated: CATSRDTYQFF. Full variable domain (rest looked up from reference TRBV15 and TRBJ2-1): DAMVIQNPRYQVTQFGKPVTLSCSQTLNHNVMYWYQQKSSQAPKLLFHYYDKDFNNEADTPDNFQSRRPNTSFCFLDIRSPGLGDTAMYLCATSRDTYQFFGPGTRLTVL.

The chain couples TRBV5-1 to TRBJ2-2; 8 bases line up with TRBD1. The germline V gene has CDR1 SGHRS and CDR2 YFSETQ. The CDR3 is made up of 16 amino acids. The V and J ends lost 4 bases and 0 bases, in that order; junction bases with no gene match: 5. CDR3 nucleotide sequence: TGCGCCAGCAGCCCCGGACAGGGACCGAACACCGGGGAGCTGTTTTTT. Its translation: CASSPGQGPNTGELFF.

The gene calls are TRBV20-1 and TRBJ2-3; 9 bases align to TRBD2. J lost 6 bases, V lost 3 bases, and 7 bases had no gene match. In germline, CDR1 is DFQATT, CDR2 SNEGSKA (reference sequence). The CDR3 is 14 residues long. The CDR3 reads CSASTSGPGDTQYF. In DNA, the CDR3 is TGCAGTGCTAGTACTAGCGGGCCCGGGGATACGCAGTATTTT.

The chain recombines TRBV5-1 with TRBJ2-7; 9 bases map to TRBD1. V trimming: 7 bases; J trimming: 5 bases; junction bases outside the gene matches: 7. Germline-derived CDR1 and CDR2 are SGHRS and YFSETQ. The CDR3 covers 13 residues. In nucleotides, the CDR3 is TGCGCCAGCCGCGGGACAGGGAAGGACGAGCAGTACTTC. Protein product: CASRGTGKDEQYF.

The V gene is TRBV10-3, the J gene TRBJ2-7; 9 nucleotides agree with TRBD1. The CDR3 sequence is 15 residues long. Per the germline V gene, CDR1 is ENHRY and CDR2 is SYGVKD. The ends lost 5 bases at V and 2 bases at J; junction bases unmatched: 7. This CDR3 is CAISLMDRGTYEQYF. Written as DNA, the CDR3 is TGTGCCATCAGTTTAATGGACAGGGGTACCTACGAGCAGTACTTC.

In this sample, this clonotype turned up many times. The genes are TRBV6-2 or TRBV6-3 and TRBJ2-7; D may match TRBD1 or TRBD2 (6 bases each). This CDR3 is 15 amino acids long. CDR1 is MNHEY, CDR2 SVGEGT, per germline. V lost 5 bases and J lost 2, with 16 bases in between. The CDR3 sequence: CASSQRAGGPYEQYF. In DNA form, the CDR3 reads TGTGCCAGCAGTCAAAGGGCCGGGGGCCCCTACGAGCAGTACTTC.

DNA for the CDR3: TGTGCCACCAGCAGAGGTACAGGGCATGGCTACACCTTC. Translated: CATSRGTGHGYTF. The chain carries TRBV15 and TRBJ1-2, with a possible D match to TRBD1 (6 bases). The germline V gene encodes CDR1 LNHNV and CDR2 YYDKDF (reference sequence). V lost 1 base and J lost 6, with 9 bases in between. This CDR3 is built from 13 residues.

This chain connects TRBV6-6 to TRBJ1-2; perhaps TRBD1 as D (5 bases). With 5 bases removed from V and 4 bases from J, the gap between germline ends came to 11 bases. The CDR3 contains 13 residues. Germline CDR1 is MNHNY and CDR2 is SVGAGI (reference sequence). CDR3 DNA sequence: TGTGCCAGCAGTACGGGACCGAGCTATGGCTACACCTTC. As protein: CASSTGPSYGYTF.

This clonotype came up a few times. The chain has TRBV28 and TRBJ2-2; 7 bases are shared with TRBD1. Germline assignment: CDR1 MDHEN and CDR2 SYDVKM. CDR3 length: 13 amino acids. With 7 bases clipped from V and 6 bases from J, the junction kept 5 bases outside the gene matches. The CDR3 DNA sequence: TGTGCCAGCATCAGGCAGGGGGCCGGGGAGCTGTTTTTT. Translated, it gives CASIRQGAGELFF.

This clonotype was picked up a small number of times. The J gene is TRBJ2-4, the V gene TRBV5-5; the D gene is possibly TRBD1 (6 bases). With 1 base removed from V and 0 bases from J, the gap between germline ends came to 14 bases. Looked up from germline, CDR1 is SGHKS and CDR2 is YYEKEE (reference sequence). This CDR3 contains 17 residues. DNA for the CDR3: TGTGCCAGCAGCTTGAGTTGGACAGTACTAGCCAAAAACATTCAGTACTTC. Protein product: CASSLSWTVLAKNIQYF.

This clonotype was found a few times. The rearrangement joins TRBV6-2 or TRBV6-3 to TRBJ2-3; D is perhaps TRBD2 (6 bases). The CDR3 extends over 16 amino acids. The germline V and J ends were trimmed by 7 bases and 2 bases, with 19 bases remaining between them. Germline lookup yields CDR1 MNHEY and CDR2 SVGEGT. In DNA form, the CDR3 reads TGTGCCAGCACCACCCGGACTACCGGCCACACAGATACGCAGTATTTT. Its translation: CASTTRTTGHTDTQYF.

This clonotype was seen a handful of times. CDR3 nucleotide sequence: TGTGCCAGCAGCTTAGAGTTAGGGGAGACCCAGTACTTC. This encodes CASSLELGETQYF. V is TRBV7-2 and J is TRBJ2-5; D uncertain. The CDR3 extends over 13 amino acids. Trimming stripped 1 base from V and 5 bases from J, with 8 bases between. Germline CDR1 SGHTA, CDR2 FQGNSA. The complete variable domain, with remaining parts taken from reference TRBV7-2 and TRBJ2-5, reads GAGVSQSPSNKVTEKGKDVELRCDPISGHTALYWYRQSLGQGLEFLIYFQGNSAPDKSGLPSDRFSAERTGGSVSTLTIQRTQQEDSAVYLCASSLELGETQYFGPGTRLLVL.

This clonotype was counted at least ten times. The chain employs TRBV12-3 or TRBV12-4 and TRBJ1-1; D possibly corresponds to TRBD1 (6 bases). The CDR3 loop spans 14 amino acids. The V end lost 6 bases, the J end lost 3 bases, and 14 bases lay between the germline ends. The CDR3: CASSNRAVDTEAFF. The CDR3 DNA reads TGTGCCAGCAGCAACAGGGCGGTGGACACTGAAGCTTTCTTT.

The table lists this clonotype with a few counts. DNA for the CDR3: TGCGCCAGTGCGACAGGGGTGGATCAGCCCCAGCATTTT. It translates to CASATGVDQPQHF. J is TRBJ1-5 and V is TRBV5-1; 8 positions agree with TRBD1. The CDR3 loop spans 13 amino acids. The germline gives CDR1 SGHRS, CDR2 YFSETQ. V was clipped by 8 bases and J by 5 bases; unmatched bases: 6.

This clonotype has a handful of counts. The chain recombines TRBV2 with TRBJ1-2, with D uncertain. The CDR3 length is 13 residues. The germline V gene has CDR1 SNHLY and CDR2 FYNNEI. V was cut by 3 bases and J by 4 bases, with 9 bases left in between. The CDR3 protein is CASSDTVVYGYTF. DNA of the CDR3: TGTGCCAGCAGTGATACGGTGGTCTATGGCTACACCTTC.

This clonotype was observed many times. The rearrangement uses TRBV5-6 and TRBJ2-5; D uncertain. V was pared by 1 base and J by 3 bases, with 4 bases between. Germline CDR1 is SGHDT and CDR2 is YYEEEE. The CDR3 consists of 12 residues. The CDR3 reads CASSLLEETQYF. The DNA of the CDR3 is TGTGCCAGCAGCTTGTTAGAAGAGACCCAGTACTTC. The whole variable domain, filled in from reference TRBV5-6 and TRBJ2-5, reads DAGVTQSPTHLIKTRGQQVTLRCSPKSGHDTVSWYQQALGQGPQFIFQYYEEEERQRGNFPDRFSGHQFPNYSSELNVNALLLGDSALYLCASSLLEETQYFGPGTRLLVL.

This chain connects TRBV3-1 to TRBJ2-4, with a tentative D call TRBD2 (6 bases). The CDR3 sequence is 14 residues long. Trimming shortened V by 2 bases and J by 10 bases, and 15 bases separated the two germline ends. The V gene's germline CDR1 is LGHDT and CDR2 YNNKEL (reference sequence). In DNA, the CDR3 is TGTGCCAGCAGCCAAAGTGGGACTGCGGGGATTCAGTACTTC. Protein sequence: CASSQSGTAGIQYF.

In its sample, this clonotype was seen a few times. The CDR3 region has the DNA TGTGCCAGCAGTTCCCGGGATCGCCAGCCCCAGCATTTT. Its protein is CASSSRDRQPQHF. V gene TRBV6-5 combines with J gene TRBJ1-5; D is uncertain. CDR1 and CDR2 (germline): MNHEY, SVGAGI. CDR3 size: 13 residues. V shed 4 bases and J shed 7 bases, with 11 bases lying between them.

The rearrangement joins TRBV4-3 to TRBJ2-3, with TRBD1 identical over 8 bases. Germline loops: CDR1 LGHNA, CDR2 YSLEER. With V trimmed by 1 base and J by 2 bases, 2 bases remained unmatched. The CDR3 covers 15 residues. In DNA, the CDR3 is TGCGCCAGCAGCCAAGGACAGGGGAACACAGATACGCAGTATTTT. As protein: CASSQGQGNTDTQYF.

The DNA for the CDR3 is TGTGCCAGCAGTTCCGAGGGGTACTCCTACGAGCAGTACTTC. This translates into CASSSEGYSYEQYF. The chain employs TRBV12-3 or TRBV12-4 and TRBJ2-7; D tentatively reads TRBD1 or TRBD2 (5 bases each). Trimming removed 4 bases at V and 0 bases at J, with 10 bases between. The CDR3 loop spans 14 amino acids.

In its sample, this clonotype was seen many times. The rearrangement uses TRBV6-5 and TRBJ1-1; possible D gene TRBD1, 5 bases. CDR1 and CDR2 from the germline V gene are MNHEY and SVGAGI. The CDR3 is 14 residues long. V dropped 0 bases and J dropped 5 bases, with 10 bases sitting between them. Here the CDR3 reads CASSYSGGVTEAFF. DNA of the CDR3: TGTGCCAGCAGTTACTCCGGGGGGGTGACTGAAGCTTTCTTT.

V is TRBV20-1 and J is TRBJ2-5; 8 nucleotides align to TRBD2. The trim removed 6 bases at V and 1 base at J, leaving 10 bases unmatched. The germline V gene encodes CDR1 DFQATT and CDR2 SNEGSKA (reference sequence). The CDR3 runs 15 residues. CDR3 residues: CSATLGAGAQETQYF. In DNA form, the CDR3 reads TGCAGTGCCACCCTAGGAGCGGGGGCCCAAGAGACCCAGTACTTC.

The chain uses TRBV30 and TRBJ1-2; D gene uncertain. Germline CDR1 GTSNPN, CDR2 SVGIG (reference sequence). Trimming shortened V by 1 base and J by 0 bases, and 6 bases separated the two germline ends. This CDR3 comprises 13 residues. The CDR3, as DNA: TGTGCCTGGAGTGAACAGCCTAACTATGGCTACACCTTC. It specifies CAWSEQPNYGYTF.